Listed below are T cell receptor beta chains from one sample, sequenced in a study of blood T cell repertoires in COVID-19. Profiled with immunoSEQ multiplex PCR; TCRdb holds only in-frame clones, not every one. The sample consists of roughly 120,000 clones, less than 85% of them appearing once. The sample comprised peripheral blood. All receptors derive from a woman aged 60 to 75 with acute or convalescent COVID-19. Each CDR3 is given with its conserved first and last residue. Fields, in order: D gene, clone size, J gene, V gene, CDR3 protein, CDR3 DNA. D genes are given only for firm matches. A clone size is listed for some rows: how often the clone was seen (once, few, many), or a class if it is expanded.

>-|-|TRBJ2-1|TRBV12-5
CASGSFRNEQFF
TGTGCTAGTGGCTCCTTCAGGAATGAGCAGTTCTTC
>-|-|TRBJ2-1|TRBV13
CASSSYGGSHNEQFF
TGTGCCAGCAGCTCATACGGGGGTTCCCACAATGAGCAGTTCTTC
>TRBD2|-|TRBJ2-1|TRBV20-1
CSASRLAVNNEQFF
TGCAGTGCTAGTCGTCTAGCGGTAAACAATGAGCAGTTCTTC
>-|-|TRBJ1-3|TRBV21-1
CASSGDLGNTIYF
TGTGCCAGCAGCGGAGACTTGGGAAACACCATATATTTT
>-|-|TRBJ1-4|TRBV4-1
CASSQGPGQRTNEKLFF
TGCGCCAGCAGCCAAGGTCCGGGACAAAGGACTAATGAAAAACTGTTTTTT
>-|-|TRBJ1-2|TRBV7-9
CASSLGEMRGYTF
TGTGCCAGCAGCTTAGGGGAGATGCGTGGCTACACCTTC
>-|-|TRBJ1-2|TRBV12-3/TRBV12-4
CASTLGAYGYTF
TGTGCCAGCACTTTAGGGGCCTATGGCTACACCTTC
>TRBD1|-|TRBJ1-1|TRBV5-6
CASSLEWTGRSTEAFF
TGTGCCAGCAGCTTGGAGTGGACAGGGCGGAGCACTGAAGCTTTCTTT
>-|-|TRBJ1-2|TRBV30
CAWSVPRAGYFSDGYTF
TGTGCCTGGAGTGTACCAAGGGCAGGGTATTTTTCGGATGGCTACACCTTC
>-|few|TRBJ1-2|TRBV27
CASKAPGSYGYTF
TGTGCCAGCAAAGCCCCGGGGAGCTATGGCTACACCTTC
>-|-|TRBJ1-5|TRBV27
CASSLSAYYQPQHF
TGTGCCAGCAGTTTATCGGCATATTATCAGCCCCAGCATTTT
>-|-|TRBJ1-1|TRBV4-1
CASSQGTANTEAFF
TGCGCCAGCAGCCAAGGGACAGCGAACACTGAAGCTTTCTTT
>-|-|TRBJ1-4|TRBV5-1
CASSLGSEKLFF
TGCGCCAGCAGCCTGGGTAGTGAAAAACTGTTTTTT
>-|-|TRBJ1-1|TRBV30
CAWSQGGDTEAFF
TGTGCCTGGAGCCAGGGCGGTGACACTGAAGCTTTCTTT
>-|-|TRBJ1-3|TRBV6-5
CASSYLDIRSGNTIYF
TGTGCCAGCAGTTATCTTGACATCCGCTCTGGAAACACCATATATTTT
>TRBD2|-|TRBJ2-3|TRBV6-1
CASSDERGGTDTQYF
TGTGCCAGCAGTGACGAGCGGGGGGGCACAGATACGCAGTATTTT
>-|-|TRBJ2-1|TRBV18
CASSPGTRIGINDEQFF
TGTGCCAGCTCACCAGGTACGAGGATTGGCATAAATGATGAGCAGTTCTTC
>-|-|TRBJ1-3|TRBV7-2
CASSLVGVPHSGNTIYF
TGTGCCAGCAGCTTAGTAGGGGTCCCCCACTCTGGAAACACCATATATTTT
>-|-|TRBJ1-1|TRBV3-1/TRBV3-2
CASSLTETNTEAFF
TGTGCCAGCAGCCTCACAGAGACGAACACTGAAGCTTTCTTT
>TRBD2|-|TRBJ2-5|TRBV5-8
CASSFLAGETGETQYF
TGTGCCAGCAGCTTTCTGGCGGGGGAAACGGGAGAGACCCAGTACTTC
>TRBD1|-|TRBJ1-2|TRBV9
CASSSTGQGYGYTF
TGTGCCAGCAGCTCCACGGGACAGGGATATGGCTACACCTTC
>-|-|TRBJ1-1|TRBV29-1
CSLQIQANTEAFF
TGCAGCCTCCAAATCCAGGCGAACACTGAAGCTTTCTTT
>-|-|TRBJ1-2|TRBV6-1
CASSEGGGGYTF
TGTGCCAGCAGTGAAGGGGGGGGAGGCTACACCTTC
>-|-|TRBJ1-3|TRBV7-8
CASSTLGHLLSGNTIYF
TGTGCCAGCAGCACACTGGGACACCTACTCTCTGGAAACACCATATATTTT
>-|-|TRBJ1-2|TRBV25-1
CASSELAAYGYTF
TGTGCCAGCAGTGAATTGGCGGCATACGGCTACACCTTC
>TRBD1|-|TRBJ2-5|TRBV6-5
CASRQGAPETQYF
TGTGCCAGCAGACAGGGGGCCCCAGAGACCCAGTACTTC
>-|once|TRBJ2-3|TRBV7-3
CASSRAGGTDTQYF
TGTGCCAGCAGCCGGGCAGGGGGCACAGATACGCAGTATTTT
>-|-|TRBJ2-3|TRBV5-1
CASSSGFDTQYF
TGCGCCAGCAGCTCCGGGTTTGATACGCAGTATTTT
>TRBD1|-|TRBJ2-3|TRBV6-5
CASHTGTARTDTQYF
TGTGCCAGCCACACCGGGACAGCCCGCACAGATACGCAGTATTTT
>-|-|TRBJ1-5|TRBV2
CASAGDSNQPQHF
TGTGCCAGCGCAGGGGACAGCAATCAGCCCCAGCATTTT
>-|-|TRBJ1-2|TRBV28
CASSLGAGNYGYTF
TGTGCCAGCAGTTTAGGAGCGGGAAACTATGGCTACACCTTC
>TRBD2|-|TRBJ2-5|TRBV2
CASRSTSGAWAQYF
TGTGCCAGCAGAAGTACTAGCGGGGCCTGGGCCCAGTACTTC
>-|-|TRBJ1-2|TRBV30
CAGHGHHGYTF
TGTGCCGGACACGGACACCATGGCTACACCTTC
>-|-|TRBJ1-6|TRBV7-9
CASSYRRDGSSPLHF
TGTGCCAGCAGCTACCGCCGGGACGGGAGTTCACCCCTCCACTTT
>TRBD1|-|TRBJ1-1|TRBV27
CAGDRGLIWDTEAFF
TGTGCCGGGGACAGGGGGCTGATATGGGACACTGAAGCTTTCTTT
>-|once|TRBJ1-6|TRBV5-1
CASSLAGAAGDSPLHF
TGCGCCAGCAGCTTGGCCGGAGCCGCGGGCGATTCACCCCTCCACTTT
>TRBD1|-|TRBJ1-1|TRBV6-5
CASSPGTGLTTEAFF
TGTGCCAGCAGCCCCGGGACAGGGCTCACCACTGAAGCTTTCTTT
>-|-|TRBJ1-4|TRBV27
CASRSQGSTNEKLFF
TGTGCCAGCAGGTCCCAGGGAAGCACTAATGAAAAACTGTTTTTT
>-|-|TRBJ1-2|TRBV2
CASREGGGWSYTF
TGTGCCAGCAGAGAGGGAGGGGGATGGAGCTACACCTTC
>TRBD2|-|TRBJ2-5|TRBV2
CASSTGRQETQYF
TGTGCCAGCAGTACCGGGAGGCAAGAGACCCAGTACTTC
>-|-|TRBJ1-1|TRBV12-3/TRBV12-4
CASGFSGTEAFF
TGTGCCTCAGGCTTTAGTGGCACTGAAGCTTTCTTT
>-|-|TRBJ2-3|TRBV10-3
CAINGGEYTDTQYF
TGTGCCATCAATGGAGGGGAGTACACAGATACGCAGTATTTT